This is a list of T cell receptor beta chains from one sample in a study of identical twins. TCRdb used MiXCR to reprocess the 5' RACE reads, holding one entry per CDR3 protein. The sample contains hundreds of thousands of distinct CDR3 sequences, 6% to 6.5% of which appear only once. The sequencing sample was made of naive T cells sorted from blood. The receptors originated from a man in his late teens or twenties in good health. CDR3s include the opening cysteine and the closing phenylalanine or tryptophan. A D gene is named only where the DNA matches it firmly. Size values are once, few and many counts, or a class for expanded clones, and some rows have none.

CSVDDITSGRRQFF TGCAGCGTTGATGATATTACTAGCGGGAGAAGGCAGTTCTTC TRBV29-1 many TRBJ2-1 TRBD2
CATRPGSNTGELFF TGTGCCACCCGGCCAGGGTCGAACACCGGGGAGCTGTTTTTT TRBV24-1 many TRBJ2-2 NA
CASGLSGANYGYTF TGTGCTAGTGGTTTATCAGGGGCTAACTATGGCTACACCTTC TRBV12-5 many TRBJ1-2 NA
CASSWDRVNEQYF TGCGCCAGCAGCTGGGACAGGGTTAACGAGCAGTACTTC TRBV5-1 few TRBJ2-7 TRBD1
CASGTGVLPEAFF TGCGCCAGCGGGACAGGGGTATTACCTGAAGCTTTCTTT TRBV5-1 few TRBJ1-1 TRBD1
CASSQVEGNTEAFF TGTGCCAGCAGCCAAGTTGAGGGGAACACTGAAGCTTTCTTT TRBV14 NA TRBJ1-1 NA
CASSLGAGVMNTKAFF TGTGCCAGCAGCTTAGGCGCCGGGGTCATGAACACTAAAGCTTTCTTT TRBV11-2 NA TRBJ1-1 NA
CAISVGSGENSPLHF TGTGCCATCAGTGTCGGTAGTGGGGAAAATTCACCCCTCCACTTT TRBV10-3 few TRBJ1-6 NA
CASSWTGALNNEQFF TGCGCCAGCAGCTGGACAGGGGCCCTTAACAATGAGCAGTTCTTC TRBV5-1 many TRBJ2-1 TRBD1
CSAEESPAEDTQYF TGCAGTGCTGAGGAATCACCCGCGGAAGATACGCAGTATTTT TRBV20-1 many TRBJ2-3 NA
CASSLALWNEQFF TGTGCCAGCAGCTTAGCACTCTGGAATGAGCAGTTCTTC TRBV7-7 few TRBJ2-1 NA
CSARGGTQYQETQYF TGCAGTGCTAGAGGTGGGACACAGTACCAAGAGACCCAGTACTTC TRBV20-1 few TRBJ2-5 NA
CASSPPDFRATGELFF TGCGCCAGCAGCCCACCGGACTTCCGAGCCACCGGGGAGCTGTTTTTT TRBV4-1 few TRBJ2-2 NA
CASSSLLAGGLVAKNIQYF TGTGCCAGCAGCAGCCTACTAGCGGGAGGTCTTGTAGCCAAAAACATTCAGTACTTC TRBV7-8 many TRBJ2-4 TRBD2
CASNRQGSDTQYF TGTGCCAGCAACCGACAGGGATCCGATACGCAGTATTTT TRBV5-6 few TRBJ2-3 TRBD1
CASSRTSGTGELFF TGTGCCAGCAGTCGGACTAGTGGGACCGGGGAGCTGTTTTTT TRBV12-3/TRBV12-4 many TRBJ2-2 TRBD2
CATSDPPGDEQFF TGTGCCACCAGTGATCCGCCGGGTGATGAGCAGTTCTTC TRBV24-1 many TRBJ2-1 NA
CSAEAGGQGIIQYF TGCAGTGCTGAAGCGGGGGGACAGGGTATCATTCAGTACTTC TRBV20-1 many TRBJ2-4 NA
CASSPVAGGPSGDTQYF TGCGCCAGCAGCCCCGTAGCGGGAGGCCCCTCCGGAGATACGCAGTATTTT TRBV4-1 NA TRBJ2-3 TRBD2
CSAREGLTGDTQYF TGCAGTGCTAGAGAGGGGCTAACGGGAGATACGCAGTATTTT TRBV20-1 NA TRBJ2-3 NA
CSASTTKGILSQYF TGCAGTGCTAGCACTACCAAGGGCATCCTATCGCAGTATTTT TRBV20-1 many TRBJ2-3 NA
CATSFEQGGSYNSPLHF TGTGCCACCAGCTTTGAACAGGGAGGCTCCTATAATTCACCCCTCCACTTT TRBV15 few TRBJ1-6 NA
CASSGGGKLFF TGTGCCAGCAGTGGGGGGGGAAAACTGTTTTTT TRBV25-1 many TRBJ1-4 NA
CASIESTGELFF TGTGCCAGCATAGAGAGCACCGGGGAGCTGTTTTTT TRBV25-1 NA TRBJ2-2 NA
CASSHMMDSDYGYTF TGCGCCAGCAGCCACATGATGGACAGCGACTATGGCTACACCTTC TRBV5-1 many TRBJ1-2 NA
CASSNPLGLHIQQFF TGTGCCAGCAGTAACCCCCTGGGACTTCACATCCAGCAGTTCTTC TRBV11-2 many TRBJ2-1 NA
CASGGVPYGYTF TGTGCCAGCGGTGGGGTACCCTATGGCTACACCTTC TRBV6-5 NA TRBJ1-2 NA
CASSYLGVGDEKLFF TGTGCCAGCAGCTATCTTGGAGTCGGAGATGAAAAACTGTTTTTT TRBV11-2 NA TRBJ1-4 NA
CASSQETGSIHGYTF TGCGCCAGCAGCCAAGAGACAGGGTCGATCCATGGCTACACCTTC TRBV4-3 few TRBJ1-2 TRBD1
CASSLSGFSYNSPLHF TGTGCCAGCAGTTTATCAGGCTTCTCCTATAATTCACCCCTCCACTTT TRBV27 few TRBJ1-6 NA
CASRRSGAKVADTQYF TGTGCCAGCAGGAGGAGCGGGGCCAAGGTCGCAGATACGCAGTATTTT TRBV7-8 few TRBJ2-3 TRBD2
CASSLGAGRDYGYTF TGTGCCAGCAGCTTAGGGGCAGGGCGGGACTATGGCTACACCTTC TRBV7-9 many TRBJ1-2 NA
CASSPSDRGREQFF TGTGCCAGCAGCCCTTCGGACAGGGGGCGGGAGCAGTTCTTC TRBV7-9 few TRBJ2-1 TRBD1
CASSQEGMTPGANVLTF TGTGCCAGCAGCCAAGAGGGGATGACCCCTGGGGCCAACGTCCTGACTTTC TRBV4-2 many TRBJ2-6 NA
CSAGTAGLYEQYF TGCAGTGCCGGGACAGCGGGGCTCTACGAGCAGTACTTC TRBV20-1 many TRBJ2-7 NA
CATSTSDLLDNILF TGTGCCACCAGCACATCCGATCTCCTCGACAACATCCTATTC TRBV15 few TRBJ2-1 NA
CASSQELAGPLNHEQFF TGTGCCAGCAGCCAAGAACTAGCGGGTCCCCTTAACCATGAGCAGTTCTTC TRBV3-1 few TRBJ2-1 TRBD2
CSAKGGGGFSNQPQHF TGCAGTGCTAAAGGGGGAGGGGGGTTTAGCAATCAGCCCCAGCATTTT TRBV20-1 many TRBJ1-5 NA
CASSFGRGQETQYF TGTGCCAGCAGTTTTGGGCGGGGTCAAGAGACCCAGTACTTC TRBV27 many TRBJ2-5 NA
CSATDNEAFF TGCAGTGCTACGGATAATGAAGCTTTCTTT TRBV20-1 many TRBJ1-1 NA
CASSLRAGAPYNEQFF TGTGCCAGCAGTTTGCGAGCGGGAGCCCCCTACAATGAGCAGTTCTTC TRBV12-3/TRBV12-4 NA TRBJ2-1 TRBD2
CASSYGRADEQFF TGTGCCAGCAGTTACGGGAGGGCCGATGAGCAGTTCTTC TRBV12-3/TRBV12-4 few TRBJ2-1 TRBD2
CSAGGGREQFF TGCAGCGCCGGAGGGGGTCGTGAGCAGTTCTTC TRBV29-1 many TRBJ2-1 NA
CASTVGANYGYTF TGTGCCAGCACGGTCGGAGCTAACTATGGCTACACCTTC TRBV12-3/TRBV12-4 few TRBJ1-2 NA
CSARPYGTRDQNEQFF TGCAGTGCTAGGCCGTACGGGACTAGAGATCAAAATGAGCAGTTCTTC TRBV20-1 few TRBJ2-1 TRBD2
CASSRDRGQRQFF TGTGCCAGCAGTCGAGACAGGGGCCAGAGGCAGTTCTTC TRBV12-3/TRBV12-4 many TRBJ2-1 TRBD1
CASTLGRGSTDTQYF TGTGCCAGCACCTTGGGCAGGGGAAGCACAGATACGCAGTATTTT TRBV12-3/TRBV12-4 many TRBJ2-3 NA
CASSSGTSGRNEQYF TGTGCCAGCAGCTCTGGGACTAGCGGGAGGAACGAGCAGTACTTC TRBV27 many TRBJ2-7 TRBD2
CASSLWTRILGTQYF TGTGCCAGCAGTTTATGGACACGGATCCTGGGGACCCAGTACTTC TRBV28 many TRBJ2-5 NA
CASSGDTSGSRNEQFF TGCGCCAGCAGCGGCGATACTAGCGGGAGTCGCAATGAGCAGTTCTTC TRBV5-1 NA TRBJ2-1 TRBD2
CASNIGRAWSGGNEQFF TGTGCCAGCAATATCGGCAGGGCATGGTCTGGGGGCAATGAGCAGTTCTTC TRBV27 few TRBJ2-1 NA
CASIGRPAVINQPQHF TGTGCCAGCATAGGACGACCGGCCGTTATCAATCAGCCCCAGCATTTT TRBV6-1 many TRBJ1-5 NA
CSVVRDSSYNEQFF TGCAGCGTTGTTCGGGACAGTAGCTACAATGAGCAGTTCTTC TRBV29-1 many TRBJ2-1 TRBD1
CASSIDQGNTDTQYF TGTGCCAGTAGTATAGATCAAGGTAACACAGATACGCAGTATTTT TRBV19 few TRBJ2-3 NA
CASSVGTSGRYEQYF TGTGCCAGCAGCGTCGGGACTAGCGGGAGATACGAGCAGTACTTC TRBV5-6 NA TRBJ2-7 TRBD2